This T cell receptor (beta chain) was identified during a study of identical twins. Study-level points and caveats: Model-predicted out-of-frame TCR alpha sharing fell below observed values in monozygotic twins.

The V end was cut by 3 bases, the J end by 10 bases, with 7 bases between. This CDR3 has 12 residues. Germline CDR1 and CDR2: SGHVS and FQNEAQ. MiXCR was run by TCRdb on the 5' RACE reads, yielding one entry per CDR3 protein. Of about 520,000 distinct CDR3 sequences listed, approximately 22% were seen once; the top ten hold about 0.91%. Comment on this clonotype: Its antigen is not known.

The donor group consisted entirely of healthy Caucasians. The same data also contributed to another study, on T cells expressing NK-cell markers. This second study says: The same clonotypes also predominated in the CD3+CD56-NKG2C+ fraction of several donors.

The receptor was derived from a woman younger than 30 in good health. The rearrangement uses TRBV7-8 and TRBJ1-6; D call uncertain. Sequencing input: CD4+ T cells sorted from blood. The CDR3 reads CASSFRESPLHF. In nucleotides, the CDR3 is TGTGCCAGCAGCTTTAGGGAGTCACCCCTCCACTTT.